Detailed here is one T cell receptor (beta chain). The sample belongs to a study of blood T cell repertoires in COVID-19. This CDR3 comprises 13 residues. Germline-derived CDR1 and CDR2 are GTSNPN and SVGIG (reference sequence). Between the trimmed V and J ends, which lost 3 bases and 5 bases, there was a span of 10 bases. Clones were sequenced by immunoSEQ multiplex PCR, and TCRdb holds only the in-frame ones, with some missing. The sample consists of over 100,000 clones, over 60% of them appearing once. The chain combines TRBV30 with TRBJ1-4; the D gene is possibly TRBD1 (5 bases). The sequenced sample was peripheral blood. This TCR came from a woman in her seventies with acute or convalescent COVID-19. The CDR3 DNA reads as TGTGCCTGGAGCGACAGTTCGAATGAAAAACTGTTTTTT. Translation gives CAWSDSSNEKLFF.